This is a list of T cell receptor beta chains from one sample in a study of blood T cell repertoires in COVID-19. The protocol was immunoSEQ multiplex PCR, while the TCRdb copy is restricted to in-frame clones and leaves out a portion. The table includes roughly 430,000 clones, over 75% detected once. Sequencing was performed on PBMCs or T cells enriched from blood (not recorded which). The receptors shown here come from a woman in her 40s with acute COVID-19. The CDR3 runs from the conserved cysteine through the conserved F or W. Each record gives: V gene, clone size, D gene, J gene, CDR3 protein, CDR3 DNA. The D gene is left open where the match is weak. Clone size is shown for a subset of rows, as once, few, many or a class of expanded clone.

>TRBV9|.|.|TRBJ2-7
CASSVGGSAYEQYF
TGTGCCAGCAGCGTAGGGGGCTCGGCGTACGAGCAGTACTTC
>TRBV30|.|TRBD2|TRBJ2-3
CALGGSGKYF
TGTGCCTTGGGGGGGAGTGGAAAGTATTTT
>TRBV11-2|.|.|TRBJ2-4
CASSTRTGRGKAIQYF
TGTGCCAGCAGCACTCGGACAGGCCGGGGGAAGGCCATTCAGTACTTC
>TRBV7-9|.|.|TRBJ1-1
CASSLAPQGGRTEAFF
TGTGCCAGCAGCTTAGCGCCCCAGGGAGGGCGGACTGAAGCTTTCTTT
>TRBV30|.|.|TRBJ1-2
CASGGDIYGYTF
TGTGCCTCTGGGGGGGACATCTATGGCTACACCTTC
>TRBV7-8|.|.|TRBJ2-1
CASTLEGYVVNEQFF
TGTGCCAGCACCCTAGAGGGTTATGTGGTCAATGAGCAGTTCTTC
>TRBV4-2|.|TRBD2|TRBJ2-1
CASSRQQLTSGGPRDEQFF
TGTGCCAGCAGCCGACAACAACTTACTAGCGGGGGGCCCCGGGATGAGCAGTTCTTC
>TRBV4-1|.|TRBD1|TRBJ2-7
CASSQLPTGWSYEQYF
TGCGCCAGCAGCCAACTGCCGACAGGGTGGTCCTACGAGCAGTACTTC
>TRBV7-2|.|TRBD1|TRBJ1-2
CASTSTGGF
TGTGCCAGCACGTCGACAGGGGGTTTT
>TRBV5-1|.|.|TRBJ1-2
CASSTFDNNYGYTF
TGCGCCAGCAGCACGTTCGACAATAACTATGGCTACACCTTC
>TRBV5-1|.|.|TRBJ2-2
CASSLSRGDTGELFF
TGCGCCAGCAGCTTAAGCAGGGGGGACACCGGGGAGCTGTTTTTT
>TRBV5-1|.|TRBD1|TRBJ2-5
CASSLLGQADQETQYF
TGCGCCAGCAGCCTCCTCGGACAGGCCGACCAAGAGACCCAGTACTTC
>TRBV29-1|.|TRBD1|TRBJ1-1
CSSWDRGRKNTEAFF
TGCAGCTCCTGGGACAGGGGGCGGAAGAACACTGAAGCTTTCTTT
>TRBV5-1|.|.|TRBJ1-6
CASSLAGRAKDSPLHF
TGCGCCAGCAGCTTGGCGGGCAGGGCAAAGGATTCACCCCTCCACTTT
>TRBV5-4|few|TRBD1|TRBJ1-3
CASSFRQGASGNTIYF
TGTGCCAGCAGCTTTCGACAGGGGGCGTCTGGAAACACCATATATTTT
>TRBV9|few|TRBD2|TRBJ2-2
CASSNGLAGFSNTGELFF
TGTGCCAGCAGCAATGGACTAGCGGGGTTTTCGAACACCGGGGAGCTGTTTTTT
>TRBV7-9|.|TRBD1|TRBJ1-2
CASSDRGLWGYTF
TGTGCCAGCAGCGACAGGGGGCTATGGGGCTACACCTTC
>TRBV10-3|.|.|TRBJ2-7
CAISDWQANYEQYF
TGTGCCATCAGTGATTGGCAGGCCAACTACGAGCAGTACTTC
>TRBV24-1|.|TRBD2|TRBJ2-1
CATSDRTSGGSSYNEQFF
TGTGCCACCAGTGACAGGACTAGCGGGGGGAGCTCCTACAATGAGCAGTTCTTC
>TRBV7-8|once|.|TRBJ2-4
CASSPGGDQVISKNIQYF
TGTGCCAGCAGCCCTGGGGGCGATCAGGTGATATCCAAAAACATTCAGTACTTC
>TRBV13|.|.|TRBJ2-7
CASSVRSGPLLF
TGTGCCAGCAGCGTACGGTCAGGGCCCCTTCTCTTC
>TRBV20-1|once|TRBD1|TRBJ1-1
CSASRTGEVDTEAFF
TGCAGTGCTAGTAGGACAGGGGAAGTGGACACTGAAGCTTTCTTT
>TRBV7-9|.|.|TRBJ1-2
CASSFNSGGGYTF
TGTGCCAGCAGCTTTAACAGTGGTGGTGGCTACACCTTC
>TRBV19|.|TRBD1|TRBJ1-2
CASSAGGNGGYTF
TGTGCCAGTAGTGCAGGGGGCAACGGAGGCTACACCTTC
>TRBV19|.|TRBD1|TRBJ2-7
CASSIRQGGYEQYF
TGTGCCAGTAGTATTAGACAGGGTGGCTACGAGCAGTACTTC
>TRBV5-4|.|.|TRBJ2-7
CASSFGTQPNYEQYF
TGTGCCAGCAGCTTCGGGACTCAACCTAACTACGAGCAGTACTTC
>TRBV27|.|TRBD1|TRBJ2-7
CASSQKWTGGSYEQYF
TGTGCCAGCAGTCAGAAATGGACAGGAGGCTCCTACGAGCAGTACTTC
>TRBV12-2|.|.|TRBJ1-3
CASRSTAPVDSGNTIYF
TGTGCAAGTCGCTCGACAGCGCCTGTCGATTCCGGAAACACCATATATTTT
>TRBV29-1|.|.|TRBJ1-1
CSVPRGLNTEAFF
TGCAGCGTTCCCAGGGGCTTGAACACTGAAGCTTTCTTT
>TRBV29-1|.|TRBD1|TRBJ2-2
CSGTGFNTGELFF
TGCAGCGGGACAGGATTCAACACCGGGGAGCTGTTTTTT
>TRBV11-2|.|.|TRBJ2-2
CASSPLASTGELFF
TGTGCCAGCAGCCCCTTGGCTAGCACCGGGGAGCTGTTTTTT
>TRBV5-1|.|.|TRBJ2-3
CASSHSGDNSDTQYF
TGCGCCAGCAGCCACAGTGGTGACAATTCAGATACGCAGTATTTT
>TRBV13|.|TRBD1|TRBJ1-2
CASSFGQGSYYGYTF
TGTGCCAGCAGCTTCGGACAGGGGAGTTACTATGGCTACACCTTC
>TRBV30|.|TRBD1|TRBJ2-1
CAWSAGQVESGQFF
TGTGCCTGGAGTGCGGGACAGGTCGAGTCGGGGCAGTTCTTC
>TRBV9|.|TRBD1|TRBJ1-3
CASSVGLQGLSGNTIYF
TGTGCCAGCAGCGTAGGGTTACAGGGGTTGTCTGGAAACACCATATATTTT
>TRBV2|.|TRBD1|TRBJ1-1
CATLRDRQALLAFF
TGTGCCACCCTTAGGGACAGGCAAGCTCTTTTGGCTTTCTTT